This record concerns one T cell receptor beta chain sequence. The data stem from a study of blood T cell repertoires in COVID-19. The wider study: Acute-phase and convalescent COVID-19 samples originated in the United States, Italy and Spain. Sample material is recorded as cDNA or gDNA derived from T cells, B-cell-depleted T cells, or PBMCs.

Here immunoSEQ multiplex PCR was the method, and the copy in TCRdb shows in-frame clones only, minus some. The sample contains approximately 300,000 clones, 70% to 90% of which appear only once. Germline V CDR1 and CDR2: LGHNA, YNFKEQ. Trimming at V came to 1 base and at J to 3 bases, leaving 2 bases not matched to a gene. The CDR3 consists of 15 residues. Material: PBMCs or T cells enriched from blood (not recorded which). The J gene is TRBJ2-1, the V gene TRBV4-2; the match to TRBD1 covers 8 bases. The receptor was isolated from a young woman who had recovered from COVID-19. CDR3 nucleotides: TGTGCCAGCAGCCAAGCGGGACAGGTCTACAATGAGCAGTTCTTC. This codes for CASSQAGQVYNEQFF.